This T cell receptor beta chain was sequenced during a study of T-cell reconstitution after alpha-beta-depleted transplantation in children. Unique molecular identifiers were incorporated during preparation of the TCRbeta library. TCRdb called the PCR reads again in MiXCR, with one record for every CDR3 protein. The sample lists 380,000 or so distinct CDR3 sequences, 13% seen once, with 3.5% to 4.5% in the top ten. This clonotype was found once. This clonotype was obtained from a human donor who donated a stem cell graft to a child with Fanconi anemia. The source material was PBMCs, sampled from the stem cell graft.

This chain's CDR3 is CAGVGAGANVLTF. CDR3 bases: TGCGCCGGGGTCGGGGCTGGGGCCAACGTCCTGACTTTC. V gene TRBV29-1 combines with J gene TRBJ2-6, with TRBD2 as a possible D gene (5 bases). CDR3 length equals 13 residues. In germline, CDR1 is SQVTM, CDR2 ANQGSEA. Full variable domain (missing parts from reference TRBV29-1 and TRBJ2-6): SAVISQKPSRDICQRGTSLTIQCQVDSQVTMMFWYRQQPGQSLTLIATANQGSEATYESGFVIDKFPISRPNLTFSTLTVSNMSPEDSSIYLCAGVGAGANVLTFGAGSRLTVL.